This T cell receptor beta chain derives from a study of T cells in women clearing cervical HPV infection. Comments on this clone: The read finishes 3 residues shy of the CDR3 end, and the germline J gene is used to complete it.

Data came from immunoSEQ multiplex PCR; TCRdb stores just in-frame clones and leaves some out. This sample lists 7,500 to 9,500 clones; its ten largest clones have roughly 8%. Germline V gene data show CDR1 as SGHTA and CDR2 as FQGNSA. CDR3 length equals 14 residues. The V gene lost 4 bases and the J gene lost 6 bases, with 13 bases spanning the gap. The TCR originated in a woman between 18 and 70 years old with a cervical HPV16 infection that either progressed to CIN3+ or cleared (not recorded which). This chain uses TRBV7-2 with TRBJ2-1; D is perhaps TRBD2 (5 bases). Sequencing input: blood buffy coat. CDR3 amino acids: CASSSRRVSNEQFF. Incomplete CDR3 DNA: TGTGCCAGCAGCTCCAGGCGGGTAAGCAATGAG.